The rows below give T cell receptor beta chains drawn from one sample of a study of blood T cell repertoires in COVID-19. The repertoire was sequenced with immunoSEQ multiplex PCR; TCRdb's copy has only in-frame clones and lacks some. The data contain about 210,000 clones, approximately 86% of them singletons. Material: PBMCs or T cells enriched from blood (not recorded which). Receptor source: a woman aged 40 to 50 with acute COVID-19. Each CDR3 is given with its conserved first and last residue. The D gene is left open where the match is weak. Size is stated for part of the rows, as once, few or many counts, or as a class when the clone is expanded.

. TRBJ2-7 TRBV5-4 TRBD2 CASSSSLAGKYEQYF TGTGCCAGCAGCTCTTCCTTAGCGGGAAAGTACGAGCAGTACTTC
. TRBJ2-5 TRBV28 TRBD2 CASSLGGGVPSKTQYF TGTGCCAGCAGTTTAGGGGGGGGAGTCCCCTCCAAGACCCAGTACTTC
. TRBJ1-5 TRBV7-2 . CASRNEGANQPQHF TGTGCCAGCAGAAACGAGGGAGCCAATCAGCCCCAGCATTTT
few TRBJ1-1 TRBV6-5 . CASRQAPKNTEAFF TGTGCCAGCAGACAGGCTCCGAAGAACACTGAAGCTTTCTTT
. TRBJ2-7 TRBV19 TRBD1 CASSIRQGRGEQYF TGTGCCAGTAGTATAAGACAGGGTCGGGGCGAGCAGTACTTC
. TRBJ2-3 TRBV23-1 TRBD1 CASSQFGQGRTDTQYF TGCGCCAGCAGTCAATTTGGACAGGGGCGCACAGATACGCAGTATTTT
. TRBJ2-7 TRBV7-2 TRBD2 CASSQTLLAGVRGEQYF TGTGCCAGCAGCCAAACCCTGCTAGCGGGAGTAAGGGGCGAGCAGTACTTC
. TRBJ1-6 TRBV28 . CASSLIRRGHSPLHF TGTGCCAGCAGTTTGATAAGGCGAGGCCATTCACCCCTCCACTTT
. TRBJ1-6 TRBV14 . CASSPRTAPNSPLHF TGTGCCAGCAGCCCCAGGACAGCTCCGAATTCACCCCTCCACTTT
. TRBJ2-1 TRBV5-4 TRBD2 CASRTGTSENNEQFF TGTGCCAGCAGGACCGGGACTAGCGAAAACAATGAGCAGTTCTTC
. TRBJ2-7 TRBV9 TRBD1 CASSAGTGVYEQYF TGTGCCAGCAGCGCGGGGACAGGGGTTTACGAGCAGTACTTC
. TRBJ2-1 TRBV18 . CASSPPGRNNEQFF TGTGCCAGCTCACCCCCAGGGAGGAACAATGAGCAGTTCTTC
. TRBJ2-5 TRBV27 . CASSLRLGVGYQETQYF TGTGCCAGCAGTCTTAGATTGGGAGTCGGGTACCAAGAGACCCAGTACTTC
. TRBJ1-1 TRBV3-1/TRBV3-2 TRBD1 CASSQLDRASEAFF TGTGCCAGCAGCCAACTAGACAGGGCCAGTGAAGCTTTCTTT
. TRBJ2-6 TRBV18 . CASSPTFSPGANVLTF TGTGCCAGCTCACCGACTTTTAGTCCGGGGGCCAACGTCCTGACTTTC
. TRBJ2-5 TRBV28 TRBD2 CASSLAGDRETQYF TGTGCCAGCAGTTTAGCGGGAGATCGGGAGACCCAGTACTTC
few TRBJ2-7 TRBV27 . CASGFTGTASYEQYF TGTGCCAGCGGCTTTACCGGGACTGCCTCCTACGAGCAGTACTTC
few TRBJ2-1 TRBV4-2 TRBD2 CASSQDYRRREGLGEQFF TGTGCCAGCAGCCAAGATTATAGGAGGCGGGAGGGCCTAGGTGAGCAGTTCTTC
. TRBJ2-1 TRBV7-3 . CASSLIGGAFVNNEQFF TGTGCCAGCAGCTTAATCGGTGGGGCTTTCGTCAACAATGAGCAGTTCTTC
. TRBJ2-7 TRBV7-2 TRBD2 CASSQGLAGGEQYF TGTGCCAGCAGCCAGGGACTAGCGGGGGGGGAGCAGTACTTC
. TRBJ2-5 TRBV5-6 TRBD1 CASSPTGQTQYF TGTGCCAGCAGCCCGACAGGGCAGACCCAGTACTTC
. TRBJ2-1 TRBV28 . CASIGSGLMDQSAYNEQFF TGTGCCAGCATCGGATCAGGGTTGATGGACCAAAGCGCCTACAATGAGCAGTTCTTC
. TRBJ2-7 TRBV27 TRBD2 CASSRTSGIYEQYF TGTGCCAGCTCCCGGACTAGCGGCATCTACGAGCAGTACTTC
. TRBJ1-2 TRBV11-2 TRBD1 CASSAGQGISYGYTF TGTGCCAGCAGCGCCGGACAGGGAATCAGCTATGGCTACACCTTC
. TRBJ1-1 TRBV6-4 . CASSGRGEGEAFF TGTGCCAGCAGTGGCCGAGGGGAGGGCGAAGCTTTCTTT
. TRBJ1-1 TRBV2 . CASSEIPVMNTEAFF TGTGCCAGCAGTGAGATCCCAGTGATGAACACTGAAGCTTTCTTT
. TRBJ2-1 TRBV14 TRBD2 CASSQDLVSGRAGEQFF TGTGCCAGCAGCCAAGATCTTGTTAGCGGGAGGGCTGGTGAGCAGTTCTTC
. TRBJ2-7 TRBV28 TRBD2 CASSLLVAGSYEQYF TGTGCCAGCAGTTTGCTGGTAGCGGGATCGTACGAGCAGTACTTC
. TRBJ2-7 TRBV19 . CASSITGISYEQYF TGTGCCAGTAGTATTACAGGGATCTCCTACGAGCAGTACTTC
. TRBJ2-7 TRBV19 . CASSPAGTGRYEQYF TGTGCCAGTAGCCCCGCGGGGACTGGGCGCTACGAGCAGTACTTC
. TRBJ2-1 TRBV20-1 . CSARLNEQFF TGCAGTGCTAGGCTAAATGAGCAGTTCTTC
. TRBJ1-5 TRBV4-1 . CASSPSLGGNQPQHF TGCGCCAGCAGCCCGAGCCTCGGAGGCAATCAGCCCCAGCATTTT
. TRBJ1-1 TRBV6-2/TRBV6-3 . CASSAPARADTEAFF TGTGCCAGCAGTGCGCCGGCCAGGGCGGACACTGAAGCTTTCTTT
. TRBJ2-7 TRBV18 TRBD1 CASSPIGTGVYEQYF TGTGCCAGCTCACCTATCGGGACAGGGGTCTACGAGCAGTACTTC
. TRBJ1-1 TRBV15 . CATSRVGEFIGAFF TGTGCCACCAGCAGAGTTGGAGAGTTTATTGGGGCTTTCTTT
. TRBJ1-1 TRBV7-2 . CASSFRQEDTEAFF TGTGCCAGCAGCTTTCGACAGGAGGACACTGAAGCTTTCTTT
. TRBJ1-5 TRBV4-2 . CASSQASGESNQPQHF TGTGCCAGCAGCCAAGCCTCGGGGGAAAGCAATCAGCCCCAGCATTTT
. TRBJ1-1 TRBV25-1 . CASRPTQYTEAFF TGTGCCAGCAGGCCTACACAGTACACTGAAGCTTTCTTT